This T cell receptor (beta chain) was captured in a study of cytomegalovirus exposure and HLA in healthy donors. Study-wide background: In a later analysis, the 130 or so validation repertoires were reported to have used the same platform as the roughly 730 first-cohort repertoires.

As to this clone: Its antigen is as yet unknown.

This CDR3 contains 15 residues. Looked up from germline, CDR1 is GTSNPN and CDR2 is SVGIG (reference sequence). V dropped 4 bases and J dropped 5; count of bases not matched to a gene: 10. Generated by immunoSEQ multiplex PCR, the TCRdb table keeps only in-frame clones and is missing some. The sample holds some 210,000 clones, around nine tenths seen once. General observations from the study: The study put some 150 TCR beta chains on its list as cytomegalovirus-associated. TCR sequences were mostly rare, though some public TCRs occurred in many donors.

Sequencing used PBMCs. The sequence derives from a woman in her late teens or twenties in good health and CMV-seropositive. The rearrangement links TRBV30 to TRBJ1-1; 10 nucleotides line up with TRBD1. CDR3 residues: CAWKGSDRGGTEAFF. The CDR3 DNA reads TGTGCCTGGAAGGGATCGGACAGGGGGGGGACTGAAGCTTTCTTT.